This T cell receptor (beta chain) was sequenced for a study of blood T cell repertoires in COVID-19 (dated by TCRdb to the early 2020s). Background on the whole study: The collaborator samples originated in the United States, Italy and Spain and spanned the acute and convalescent phases of COVID-19. The material from the prospective study consisted of cDNA or gDNA derived from T cells, B-cell-depleted T cells, or PBMCs. Subjects who had been exposed to COVID-19, were actively infected with it, or had recovered from it provided the deeply sampled blood TCRbeta repertoires that made up the dataset. A freely available public database, intended as a resource for researchers studying the immune response to SARS-CoV-2, is where the repertoires were released. Samples were obtained from the ongoing ImmuneRACE study (first 160 participants) and from over 1,000 subjects provided by 6 global collaborators. Nearly every sample came with metadata listing a de-identified subject ID, COVID-19 status, age in years and sex. Where available, HLA class I and class II types were obtained from metadata supplied by the sample provider rather than from assay-based typing. Here is what the overall study found, with its caveats: How much clinical and demographic metadata was included differed by source and by participant, and the metadata was provided uncurated.

Each collaborating institution followed its own protocols to collect whole blood in K2EDTA tubes. For TCRbeta analysis, collaborators shipped samples in one of three forms: frozen whole blood, isolated PBMCs, or DNA extracted from either of those sample types. The immunoSEQ Assay, a bias-controlled multiplex PCR, was used to amplify TCRbeta CDR3 regions from genomic DNA. As for how the authors treated the data: The number of nucleated cells in each sample was estimated from the amplification of reference gene primers within the assay. To quantify the absolute abundance of each unique TCRbeta CDR3 rearrangement, sequence reads were collapsed and filtered. For each sample, productive Simpson clonality was calculated by taking the square root of Simpson's diversity index across productive rearrangements. TCRdb provides this immuneACCESS table in a form limited to in-frame rearrangements. Some clones are lacking; in checked studies, under half of them reflect an unresolved V gene, and why the rest are absent is not known. The V and J calls and clone size come from that table; D and trimming were worked out from the DNA. The sample has tens of thousands of clones on record, roughly 88% of them singletons. The ten largest clonotypes hold approximately 2.5% of the sample.

Including cysteine and phenylalanine, the CDR3 has 15 amino acids. CDR3 DNA is the only sequence kept; it has 45 bases, read in frame from the first base. CDR1 and CDR2, per the germline V gene, are MGHRA and YSYEKL. V is reduced by 0 bases and J by 2 bases, leaving a spacing of 11 bases between them. This clone was seen only a few times. Its antigen is unknown. No per-base quality is available; no much larger clone lies one base away. The chain joins TRBV4-1 to TRBJ2-7; the D gene assignment is ambiguous. This clonotype was obtained from a human donor in a cohort sampled during active COVID-19. Sequencing used peripheral blood. The DNA is as follows: TGCGCCAGCAGCCAAGACCCCCAGAATCCCTACGAGCAGTACTTC. The resulting protein is CASSQDPQNPYEQYF.